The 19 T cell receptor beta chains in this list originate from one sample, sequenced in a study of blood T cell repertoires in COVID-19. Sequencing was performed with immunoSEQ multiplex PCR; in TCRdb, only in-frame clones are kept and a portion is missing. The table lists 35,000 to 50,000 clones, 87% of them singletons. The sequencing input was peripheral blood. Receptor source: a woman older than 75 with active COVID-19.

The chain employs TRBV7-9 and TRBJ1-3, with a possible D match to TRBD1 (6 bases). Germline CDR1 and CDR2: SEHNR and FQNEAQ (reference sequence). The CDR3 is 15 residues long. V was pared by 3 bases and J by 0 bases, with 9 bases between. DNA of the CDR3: TGTGCCAGCAGCTTCAGGGGCTCCTCTGGAAACACCATATATTTT. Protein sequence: CASSFRGSSGNTIYF.

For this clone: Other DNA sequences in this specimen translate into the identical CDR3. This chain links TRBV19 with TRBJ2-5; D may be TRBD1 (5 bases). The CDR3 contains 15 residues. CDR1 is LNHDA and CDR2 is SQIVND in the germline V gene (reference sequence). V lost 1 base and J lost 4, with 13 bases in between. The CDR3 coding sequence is TGTGCCAGTAGTATAGGTGCCAGGGATCGAGAGACCCAGTACTTC. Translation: CASSIGARDRETQYF.

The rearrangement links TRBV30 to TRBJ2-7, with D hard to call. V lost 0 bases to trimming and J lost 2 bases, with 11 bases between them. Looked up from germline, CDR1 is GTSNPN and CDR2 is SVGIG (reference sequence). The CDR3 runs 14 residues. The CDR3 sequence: CAWSVPPQTYEQYF. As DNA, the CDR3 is TGTGCCTGGAGTGTACCTCCGCAGACCTACGAGCAGTACTTC.

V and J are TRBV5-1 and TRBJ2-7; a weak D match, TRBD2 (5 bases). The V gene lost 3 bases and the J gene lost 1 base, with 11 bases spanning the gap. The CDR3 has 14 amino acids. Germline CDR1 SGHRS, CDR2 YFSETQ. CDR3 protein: CASSSKSGSYEQYF. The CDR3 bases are TGCGCCAGCAGCTCGAAAAGCGGATCCTACGAGCAGTACTTC.

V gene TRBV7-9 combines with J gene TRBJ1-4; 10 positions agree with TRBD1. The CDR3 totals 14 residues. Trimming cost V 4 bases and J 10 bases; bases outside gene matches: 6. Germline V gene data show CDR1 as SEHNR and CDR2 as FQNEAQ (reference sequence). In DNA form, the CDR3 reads TGTGCCAGCAGCTGGGGGACAGGGGCGCGAAAACTGTTTTTT. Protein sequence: CASSWGTGARKLFF.

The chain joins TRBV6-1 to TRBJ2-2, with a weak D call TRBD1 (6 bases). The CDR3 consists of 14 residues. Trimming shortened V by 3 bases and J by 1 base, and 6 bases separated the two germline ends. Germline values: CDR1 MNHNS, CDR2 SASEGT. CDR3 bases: TGTGCCAGCAGTGAGGACAGGAACACCGGGGAGCTGTTTTTT. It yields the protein CASSEDRNTGELFF.

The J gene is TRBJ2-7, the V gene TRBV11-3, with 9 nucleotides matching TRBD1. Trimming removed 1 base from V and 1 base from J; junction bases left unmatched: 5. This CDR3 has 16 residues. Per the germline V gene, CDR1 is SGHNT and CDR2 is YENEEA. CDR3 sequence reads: CASSLGGTGNSYEQYF. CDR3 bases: TGTGCCAGCAGCTTAGGGGGGACAGGGAATTCCTACGAGCAGTACTTC.

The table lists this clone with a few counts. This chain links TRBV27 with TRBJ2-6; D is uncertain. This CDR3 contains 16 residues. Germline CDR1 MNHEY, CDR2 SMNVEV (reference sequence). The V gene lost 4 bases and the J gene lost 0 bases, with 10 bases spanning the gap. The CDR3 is CASSSTRGSGANVLTF. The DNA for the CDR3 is TGTGCCAGCAGTTCCACGAGAGGCTCTGGGGCCAACGTCCTGACTTTC.

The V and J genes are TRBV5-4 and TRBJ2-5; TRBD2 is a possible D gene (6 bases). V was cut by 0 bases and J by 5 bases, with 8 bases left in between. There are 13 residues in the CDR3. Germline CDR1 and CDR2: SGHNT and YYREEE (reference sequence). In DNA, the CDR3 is TGTGCCAGCAGCTTGGCGGGACTTGAGACCCAGTACTTC. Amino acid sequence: CASSLAGLETQYF.

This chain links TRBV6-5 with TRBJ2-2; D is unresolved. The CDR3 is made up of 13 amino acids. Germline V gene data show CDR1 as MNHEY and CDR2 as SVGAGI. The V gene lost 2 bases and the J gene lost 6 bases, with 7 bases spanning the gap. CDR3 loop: CASSYDNAGELFF. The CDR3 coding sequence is TGTGCCAGCAGTTACGACAACGCCGGGGAGCTGTTTTTT.

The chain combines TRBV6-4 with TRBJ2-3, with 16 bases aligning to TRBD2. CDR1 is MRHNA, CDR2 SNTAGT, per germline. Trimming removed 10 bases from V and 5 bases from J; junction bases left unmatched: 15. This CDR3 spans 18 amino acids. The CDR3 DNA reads TGTGCCACCAATGTGGGGACTAGCGGGGGGGCCCCCGGAGATACGCAGTATTTT. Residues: CATNVGTSGGAPGDTQYF.

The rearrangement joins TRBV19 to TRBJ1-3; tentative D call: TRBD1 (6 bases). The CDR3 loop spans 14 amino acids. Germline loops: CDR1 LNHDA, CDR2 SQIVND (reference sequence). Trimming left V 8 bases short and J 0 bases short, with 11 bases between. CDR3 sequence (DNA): TGTGCCAGTCAGTGGACAGCCTCTGGAAACACCATATATTTT. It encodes CASQWTASGNTIYF.

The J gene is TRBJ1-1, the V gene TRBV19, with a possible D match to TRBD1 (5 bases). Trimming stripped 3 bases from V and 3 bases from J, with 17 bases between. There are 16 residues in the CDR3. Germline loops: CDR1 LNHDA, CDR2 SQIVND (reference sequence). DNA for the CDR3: TGTGCCAGTAGTATGCGGGCGGGGGGTCCGGACACTGAAGCTTTCTTT. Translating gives CASSMRAGGPDTEAFF.

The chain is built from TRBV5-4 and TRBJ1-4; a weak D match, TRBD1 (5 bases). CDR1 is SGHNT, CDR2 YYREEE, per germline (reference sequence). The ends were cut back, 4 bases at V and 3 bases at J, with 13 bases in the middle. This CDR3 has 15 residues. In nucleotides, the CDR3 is TGTGCCAGCAGCAACATTCAGGGCCCTAATGAAAAACTGTTTTTT. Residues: CASSNIQGPNEKLFF.

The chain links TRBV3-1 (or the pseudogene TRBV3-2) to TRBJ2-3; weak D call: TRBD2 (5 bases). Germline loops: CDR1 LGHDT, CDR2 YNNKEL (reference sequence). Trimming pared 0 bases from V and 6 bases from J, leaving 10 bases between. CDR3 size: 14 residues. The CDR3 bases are TGTGCCAGCAGCCAAGAGAGGGTGTCGGATACGCAGTATTTT. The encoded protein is CASSQERVSDTQYF.

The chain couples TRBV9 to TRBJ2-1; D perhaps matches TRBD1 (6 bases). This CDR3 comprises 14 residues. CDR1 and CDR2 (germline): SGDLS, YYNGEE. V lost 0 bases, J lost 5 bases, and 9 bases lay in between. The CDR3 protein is CASSVVRGNNEQFF. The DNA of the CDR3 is TGTGCCAGCAGCGTAGTGAGGGGGAACAATGAGCAGTTCTTC. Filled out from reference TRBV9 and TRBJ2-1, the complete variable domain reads DSGVTQTPKHLITATGQRVTLRCSPRSGDLSVYWYQQSLDQGLQFLIQYYNGEERAKGNILERFSAQQFPDLHSELNLSSLELGDSALYFCASSVVRGNNEQFFGPGTRLTVL.

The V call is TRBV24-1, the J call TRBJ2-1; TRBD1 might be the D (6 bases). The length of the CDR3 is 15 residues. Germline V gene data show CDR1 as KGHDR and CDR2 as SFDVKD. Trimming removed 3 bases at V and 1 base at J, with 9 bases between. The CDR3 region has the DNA TGTGCCACCAGTGATGCAGGGGAATCCTACAATGAGCAGTTCTTC. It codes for CATSDAGESYNEQFF.

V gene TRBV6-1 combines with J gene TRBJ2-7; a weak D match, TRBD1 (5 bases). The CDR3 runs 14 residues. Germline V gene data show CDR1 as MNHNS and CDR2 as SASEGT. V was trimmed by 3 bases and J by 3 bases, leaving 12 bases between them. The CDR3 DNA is TGTGCCAGCAGTGACAGGGCTTTTATCTACGAGCAGTACTTC. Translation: CASSDRAFIYEQYF.

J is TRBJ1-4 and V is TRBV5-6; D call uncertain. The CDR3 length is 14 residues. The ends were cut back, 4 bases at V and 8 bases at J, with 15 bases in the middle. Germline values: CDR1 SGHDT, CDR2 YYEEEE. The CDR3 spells CASSNGVEEEKLFF. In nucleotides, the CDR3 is TGTGCCAGCAGCAACGGGGTAGAAGAAGAAAAACTGTTTTTT.